This is a list of T cell receptor beta chains from one sample in a study of blood T cell repertoires in COVID-19. Assay used: immunoSEQ multiplex PCR; TCRdb lists only in-frame clones, some missing. The sample holds 300,000 to 400,000 clones; roughly 88% are singletons and the top ten take 1.5% to 2%. Sequences were obtained from peripheral blood. The source is a woman aged 25 to 45 with COVID-19, enrolled during active disease. The CDR3 runs from the conserved cysteine through the conserved F or W. Fields, in order: V gene, D gene, clone size, J gene, CDR3 length, CDR3 protein, CDR3 DNA. The D gene is left open where the match is weak. Expanded clones are given a class, and other clones once, few, many or no size at all.

>TRBV28|NA|NA|TRBJ2-5|15
CASSPGFPSQETQYF
TGTGCCAGCAGCCCAGGCTTCCCCTCCCAAGAGACCCAGTACTTC
>TRBV6-2/TRBV6-3|NA|NA|TRBJ1-5|16
CASSYSAGARDQPQHF
TGTGCCAGCAGTTACTCGGCGGGGGCGCGTGATCAGCCCCAGCATTTT
>TRBV3-1/TRBV3-2|TRBD1|few|TRBJ1-3|15
CASSGDRVAGNTIYF
TGTGCCAGCAGCGGGGACAGGGTTGCTGGAAACACCATATATTTT
>TRBV21-1|NA|NA|TRBJ2-3|13
CASSKVAGLTQYF
TGTGCCAGCAGCAAAGTGGCAGGGTTAACGCAGTATTTT
>TRBV5-1|TRBD2|NA|TRBJ2-1|16
CASSLGPAGGLSEQFF
TGCGCCAGCAGCTTGGGTCCAGCGGGGGGGCTGAGCGAGCAGTTCTTC
>TRBV4-1|NA|NA|TRBJ2-5|15
CASSQPSRAQETQYF
TGCGCCAGCAGCCAACCCAGCAGGGCCCAAGAGACCCAGTACTTC
>TRBV14|NA|NA|TRBJ1-3|16
CASSPVTGGGGNTIYF
TGTGCCAGCAGCCCCGTCACTGGGGGAGGTGGAAACACCATATATTTT
>TRBV6-1|NA|NA|TRBJ2-7|13
CASSEVRAYEQYF
TGTGCCAGCAGTGAAGTGAGGGCCTACGAGCAGTACTTC
>TRBV2|NA|NA|TRBJ1-1|13
CASRDDRNTEAFF
TGTGCCAGCAGGGACGACAGGAACACTGAAGCTTTCTTT
>TRBV21-1|NA|NA|TRBJ1-2|14
CASRPGQGLFGYTF
TGTGCCAGCAGGCCGGGACAGGGGTTATTTGGCTACACCTTC
>TRBV11-3|NA|NA|TRBJ2-7|14
CASSLGGPPYEQYF
TGTGCCAGCAGCTTAGGGGGGCCTCCTTACGAGCAGTACTTC
>TRBV5-1|TRBD1|NA|TRBJ2-1|15
CASSQSGGLNNEQFF
TGCGCCAGCAGCCAGTCAGGGGGCCTCAACAATGAGCAGTTCTTC
>TRBV20-1|NA|once|TRBJ1-3|13
CSASSGSGNTIYF
TGCAGTGCTAGTTCAGGCTCTGGAAACACCATATATTTT
>TRBV4-3|TRBD1|NA|TRBJ1-5|16
CASSSRLGGGNQPQHF
TGCGCCAGCAGCTCACGCTTAGGGGGCGGGAATCAGCCCCAGCATTTT
>TRBV5-1|NA|NA|TRBJ1-2|14
CASSLSQWNYGYTF
TGCGCCAGCAGCTTGTCTCAGTGGAACTATGGCTACACCTTC
>TRBV23-1|TRBD2|NA|TRBJ2-2|17
CASSPRLAGGRIGELFF
TGCGCCAGCAGTCCGAGACTAGCGGGGGGGCGTATCGGGGAGCTGTTTTTT